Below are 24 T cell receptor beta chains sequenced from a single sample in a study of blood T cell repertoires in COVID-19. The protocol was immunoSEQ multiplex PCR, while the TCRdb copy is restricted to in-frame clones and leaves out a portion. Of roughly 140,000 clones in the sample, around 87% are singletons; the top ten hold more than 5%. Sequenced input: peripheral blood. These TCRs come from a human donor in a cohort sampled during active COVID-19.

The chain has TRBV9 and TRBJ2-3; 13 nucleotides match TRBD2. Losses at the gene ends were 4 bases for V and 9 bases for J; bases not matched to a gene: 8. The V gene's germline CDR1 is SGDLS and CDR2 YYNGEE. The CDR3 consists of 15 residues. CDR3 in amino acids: CASSPLGLAGTTQYF. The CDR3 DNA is TGTGCCAGCAGCCCATTGGGACTAGCGGGGACCACGCAGTATTTT.

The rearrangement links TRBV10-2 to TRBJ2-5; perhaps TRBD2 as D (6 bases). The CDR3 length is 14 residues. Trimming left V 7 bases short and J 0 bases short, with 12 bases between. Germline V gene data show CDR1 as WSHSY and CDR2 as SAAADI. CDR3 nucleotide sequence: TGCGCCAGCAAAAGAGAGCGGGACCAAGAGACCCAGTACTTC. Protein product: CASKRERDQETQYF.

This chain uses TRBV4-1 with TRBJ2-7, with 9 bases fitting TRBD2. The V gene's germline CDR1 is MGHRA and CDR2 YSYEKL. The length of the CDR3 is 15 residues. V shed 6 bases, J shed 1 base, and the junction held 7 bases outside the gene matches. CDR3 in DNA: TGCGCCAGCAGTCAGACGGGACTAGCTTCCTACGAGCAGTACTTC. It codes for CASSQTGLASYEQYF.

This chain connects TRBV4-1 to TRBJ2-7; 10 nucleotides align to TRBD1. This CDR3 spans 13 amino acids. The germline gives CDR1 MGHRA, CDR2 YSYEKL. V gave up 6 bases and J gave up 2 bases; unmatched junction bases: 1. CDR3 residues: CASRGQGAYEQYF. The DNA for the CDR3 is TGCGCCAGCAGAGGACAGGGGGCCTACGAGCAGTACTTC.

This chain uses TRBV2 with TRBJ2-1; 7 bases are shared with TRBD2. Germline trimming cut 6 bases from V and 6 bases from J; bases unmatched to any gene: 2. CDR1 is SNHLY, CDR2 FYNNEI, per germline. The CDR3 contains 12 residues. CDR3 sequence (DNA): TGTGCCAGCAGGGAGCGGGGCAATGAGCAGTTCTTC. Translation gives CASRERGNEQFF.

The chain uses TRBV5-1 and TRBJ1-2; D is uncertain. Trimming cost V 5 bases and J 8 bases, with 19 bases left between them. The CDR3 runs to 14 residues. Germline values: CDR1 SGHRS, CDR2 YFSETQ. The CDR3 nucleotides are TGCGCCAGCAGAGAGCCCGGGTCGCCGCGGGGCTACACCTTC. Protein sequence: CASREPGSPRGYTF.

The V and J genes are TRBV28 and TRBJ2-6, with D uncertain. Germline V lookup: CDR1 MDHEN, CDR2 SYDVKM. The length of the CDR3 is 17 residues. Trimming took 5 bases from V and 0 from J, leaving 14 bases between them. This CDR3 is CASSPVQHSSGANVLTF. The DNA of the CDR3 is TGTGCCAGCAGTCCGGTACAGCACAGCTCTGGGGCCAACGTCCTGACTTTC.

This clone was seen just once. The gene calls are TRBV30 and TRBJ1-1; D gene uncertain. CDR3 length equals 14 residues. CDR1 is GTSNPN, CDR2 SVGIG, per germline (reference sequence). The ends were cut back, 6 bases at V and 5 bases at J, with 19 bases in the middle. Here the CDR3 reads CACRPGPGATEAFF. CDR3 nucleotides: TGTGCCTGTCGCCCCGGCCCAGGTGCAACTGAAGCTTTCTTT.

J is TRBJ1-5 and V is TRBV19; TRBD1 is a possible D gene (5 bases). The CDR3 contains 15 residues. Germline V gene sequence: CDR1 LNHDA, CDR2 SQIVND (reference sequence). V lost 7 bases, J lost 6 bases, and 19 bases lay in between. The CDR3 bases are TGTGCCAGTACCGATAGGGGCCCCAAGACTCAGCCCCAGCATTTT. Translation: CASTDRGPKTQPQHF. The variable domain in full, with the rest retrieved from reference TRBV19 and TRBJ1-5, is DGGITQSPKYLFRKEGQNVTLSCEQNLNHDAMYWYRQDPGQGLRLIYYSQIVNDFQKGDIAEGYSVSREKKESFPLTVTSAQKNPTAFYLCASTDRGPKTQPQHFGDGTRLSIL.

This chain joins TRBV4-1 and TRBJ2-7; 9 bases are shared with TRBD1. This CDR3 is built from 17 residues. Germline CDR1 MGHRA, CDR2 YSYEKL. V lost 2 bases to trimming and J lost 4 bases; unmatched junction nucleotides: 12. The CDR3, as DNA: TGCGCCAGCAGCCAACCCCCCTTGGTACAGGGGGCGTACGAGCAGTACTTC. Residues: CASSQPPLVQGAYEQYF.

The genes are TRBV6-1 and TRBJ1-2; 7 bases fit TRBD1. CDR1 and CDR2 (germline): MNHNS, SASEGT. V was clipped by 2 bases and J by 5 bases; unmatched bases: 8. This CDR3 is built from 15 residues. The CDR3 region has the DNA TGTGCCAGCAGTGAATCAGGGGGAGTAGGGTATGGCTACACCTTC. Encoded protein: CASSESGGVGYGYTF.

Here the CDR3 DNA reads TGTGCCAGCAGTTTAGTGGTTGGGGGGGCTAGGAACATTCAGTACTTC. Protein sequence: CASSLVVGGARNIQYF. The J gene is TRBJ2-4, the V gene TRBV28; D might be TRBD2 (7 bases). V dropped 2 bases and J dropped 7 bases, with 18 bases sitting between them. CDR1 is MDHEN and CDR2 is SYDVKM in the germline V gene. The CDR3 has 16 residues. The complete variable domain, with remaining parts taken from reference TRBV28 and TRBJ2-4, reads DVKVTQSSRYLVKRTGEKVFLECVQDMDHENMFWYRQDPGLGLRLIYFSYDVKMKEKGDIPEGYSVSREKKERFSLILESASTNQTSMYLCASSLVVGGARNIQYFGAGTRLSVL.

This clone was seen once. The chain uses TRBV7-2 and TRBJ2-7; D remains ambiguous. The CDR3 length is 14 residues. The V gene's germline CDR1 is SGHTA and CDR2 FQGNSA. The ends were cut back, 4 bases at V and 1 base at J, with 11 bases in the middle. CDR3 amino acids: CASSWRQQSYEQYF. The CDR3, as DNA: TGTGCCAGCAGCTGGCGACAACAATCCTACGAGCAGTACTTC.

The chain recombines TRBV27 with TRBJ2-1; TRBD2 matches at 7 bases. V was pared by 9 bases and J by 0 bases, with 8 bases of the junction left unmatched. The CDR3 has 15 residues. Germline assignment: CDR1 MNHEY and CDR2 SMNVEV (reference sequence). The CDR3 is CASYPSGSSYNEQFF. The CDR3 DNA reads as TGTGCCAGTTACCCTAGCGGTAGCTCCTACAATGAGCAGTTCTTC.

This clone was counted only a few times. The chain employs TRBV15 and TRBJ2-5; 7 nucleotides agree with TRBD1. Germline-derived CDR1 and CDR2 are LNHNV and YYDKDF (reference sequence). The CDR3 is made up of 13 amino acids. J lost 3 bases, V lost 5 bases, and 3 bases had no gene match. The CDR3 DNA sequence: TGTGCCACCAGCGGGACAGCCAAAGAGACCCAGTACTTC. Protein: CATSGTAKETQYF.

CDR3 nucleotide sequence: TGCGCCAGCAGCGTTAGGGACAGGGGAGAGACCCAGTACTTC. It encodes CASSVRDRGETQYF. V and J are TRBV5-1 and TRBJ2-5, with 10 bases fitting TRBD1. The germline V gene encodes CDR1 SGHRS and CDR2 YFSETQ. This CDR3 contains 14 residues. J lost 4 bases, V lost 4 bases, and 4 bases had no gene match. The full variable domain, its missing parts supplied by reference TRBV5-1 and TRBJ2-5, is KAGVTQTPRYLIKTRGQQVTLSCSPISGHRSVSWYQQTPGQGLQFLFEYFSETQRNKGNFPGRFSGRQFSNSRSEMNVSTLELGDSALYLCASSVRDRGETQYFGPGTRLLVL.

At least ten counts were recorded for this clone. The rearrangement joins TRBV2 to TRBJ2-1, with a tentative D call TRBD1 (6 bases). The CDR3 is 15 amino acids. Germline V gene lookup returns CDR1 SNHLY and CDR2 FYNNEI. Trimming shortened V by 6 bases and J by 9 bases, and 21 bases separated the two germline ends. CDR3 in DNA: TGTGCCAGCAGGGTTGGGGGCGGAAGAGTCGTTGAGCAGTTCTTC. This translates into CASRVGGGRVVEQFF.

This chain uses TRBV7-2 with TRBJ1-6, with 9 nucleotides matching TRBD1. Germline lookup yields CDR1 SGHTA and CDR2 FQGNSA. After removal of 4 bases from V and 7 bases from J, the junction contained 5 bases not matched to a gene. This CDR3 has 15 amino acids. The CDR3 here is CASSYRGRGNSPLHF. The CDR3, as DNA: TGTGCCAGCAGCTACAGGGGGCGCGGGAATTCACCCCTCCACTTT.

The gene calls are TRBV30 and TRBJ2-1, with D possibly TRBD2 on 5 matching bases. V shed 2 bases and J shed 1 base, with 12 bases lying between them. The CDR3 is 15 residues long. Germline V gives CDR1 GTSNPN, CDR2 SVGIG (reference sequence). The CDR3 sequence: CAWSWVGSSYNEQFF. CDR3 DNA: TGTGCCTGGAGTTGGGTGGGGAGTTCCTACAATGAGCAGTTCTTC.

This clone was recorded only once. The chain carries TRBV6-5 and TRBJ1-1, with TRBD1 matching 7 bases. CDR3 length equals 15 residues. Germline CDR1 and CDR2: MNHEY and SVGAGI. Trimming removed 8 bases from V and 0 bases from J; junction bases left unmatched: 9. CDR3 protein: CASCRDSIMNTEAFF. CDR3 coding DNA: TGTGCCAGCTGCCGGGACAGTATAATGAACACTGAAGCTTTCTTT.

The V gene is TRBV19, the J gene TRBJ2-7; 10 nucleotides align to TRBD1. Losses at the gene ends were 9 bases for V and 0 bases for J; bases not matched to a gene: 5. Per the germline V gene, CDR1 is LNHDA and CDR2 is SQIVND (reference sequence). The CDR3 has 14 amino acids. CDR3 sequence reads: CASRGQGSSYEQYF. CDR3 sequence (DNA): TGTGCCAGCAGGGGACAGGGGAGCTCCTACGAGCAGTACTTC.

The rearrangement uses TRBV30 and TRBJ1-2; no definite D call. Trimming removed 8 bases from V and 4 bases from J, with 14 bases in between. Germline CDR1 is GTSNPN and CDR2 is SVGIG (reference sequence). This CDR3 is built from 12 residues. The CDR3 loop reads CARRTYTYGYTF. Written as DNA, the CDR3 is TGTGCCCGCAGGACTTACACCTATGGCTACACCTTC.

The CDR3 DNA follows: TGTGCCAGCAGTAGCGGGGGGCCATCAGATACGCAGTATTTT. Its translation: CASSSGGPSDTQYF. The chain carries TRBV6-6 and TRBJ2-3; 9 bases align to TRBD2. This CDR3 comprises 14 residues. The V gene end was trimmed by 5 bases and the J gene end by 4 bases; junction bases not matched to a gene: 4. The germline V gene has CDR1 MNHNY and CDR2 SVGAGI (reference sequence).

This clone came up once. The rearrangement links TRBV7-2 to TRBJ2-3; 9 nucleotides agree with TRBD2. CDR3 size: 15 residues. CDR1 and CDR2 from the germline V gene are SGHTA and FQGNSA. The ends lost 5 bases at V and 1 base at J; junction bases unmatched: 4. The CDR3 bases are TGTGCCAGCAGCCCGTGGACTAGCGGCACAGATACGCAGTATTTT. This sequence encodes CASSPWTSGTDTQYF.